The rows below give T cell receptor beta chains drawn from one sample of a study of metastatic and nonmetastatic thyroid tumors. TCRdb re-called the PCR reads with MiXCR. This table has about 24,000 clones, around an eighth appearing once. Sequences were obtained from blood. All receptors derive from a female donor with papillary thyroid cancer or a benign thyroid nodule (not recorded which). Some clones in this sample may be carry-over from other donors' samples. Each CDR3 is given with its conserved first and last residue. Fields, in order: D gene, V gene, clone size, J gene, CDR3 DNA, CDR3 protein. The D gene is left open where the match is weak. Not every row has a clone size; where given, it reads once, few, many or a size class.

d_gene: -
v_gene: TRBV19
abundance: many
j_gene: TRBJ2-1
CDR3nt: TGTGCCAGTACTCTCTCGAGTGGCGGGTACAATGAGCAGTTCTTC
CDR3aa: CASTLSSGGYNEQFF

d_gene: -
v_gene: TRBV12-3/TRBV12-4
abundance: -
j_gene: TRBJ2-7
CDR3nt: TGTGCCAGCAGTTCTGAGGGGAACGAGCAGTACTTC
CDR3aa: CASSSEGNEQYF

d_gene: TRBD1
v_gene: TRBV28
abundance: many
j_gene: TRBJ1-5
CDR3nt: TGTGCCAGCAGTCCCCTCCGGGACAGGGAAGAGCCCCAGCATTTT
CDR3aa: CASSPLRDREEPQHF

d_gene: -
v_gene: TRBV12-3/TRBV12-4
abundance: many
j_gene: TRBJ1-2
CDR3nt: TGTGCCAGCAGTTTTGACTTGAATGCTAACTATGGCTACACCTTC
CDR3aa: CASSFDLNANYGYTF

d_gene: TRBD2
v_gene: TRBV11-3
abundance: -
j_gene: TRBJ2-5
CDR3nt: TGTGCCAGCAGCCCCCAGCGGGAGACCCAAGAGACCCAGTACTTC
CDR3aa: CASSPQRETQETQYF

d_gene: -
v_gene: TRBV20-1
abundance: -
j_gene: TRBJ2-3
CDR3nt: TGCAGTGCTAGCCTAAGAATCGGGACCACAGATACGCAGTATTTT
CDR3aa: CSASLRIGTTDTQYF

d_gene: TRBD1
v_gene: TRBV19
abundance: many
j_gene: TRBJ1-6
CDR3nt: TGTGCCAGTAGTAGGACAGGGGCCGATTCACCCCTCCACTTT
CDR3aa: CASSRTGADSPLHF

d_gene: -
v_gene: TRBV5-6
abundance: many
j_gene: TRBJ1-2
CDR3nt: TGTGCCAGCAGCTTGTTCGTCAGGGTTTCAGGAAACTATGGCTACACCTTC
CDR3aa: CASSLFVRVSGNYGYTF

d_gene: -
v_gene: TRBV2
abundance: -
j_gene: TRBJ2-7
CDR3nt: TGTGCCAGCAAGGTACATCGCGAGCAGTACTTC
CDR3aa: CASKVHREQYF

d_gene: -
v_gene: TRBV7-8
abundance: many
j_gene: TRBJ1-6
CDR3nt: TGTGCCAGCAGCTCCTCGGCCCTGCCGGGCCTCAATTCACCCCTCCACTTT
CDR3aa: CASSSSALPGLNSPLHF

d_gene: TRBD2
v_gene: TRBV28
abundance: many
j_gene: TRBJ2-4
CDR3nt: TGTGCCAGCAGTTCCCCGGGACTAGTCAAAAACATTCAGTACTTC
CDR3aa: CASSSPGLVKNIQYF

d_gene: -
v_gene: TRBV4-1
abundance: many
j_gene: TRBJ2-3
CDR3nt: TGCGCCAGCAGCCAAAGATCCTCGGGACAAAGCACAGATACGCAGTATTTT
CDR3aa: CASSQRSSGQSTDTQYF

d_gene: -
v_gene: TRBV5-8
abundance: many
j_gene: TRBJ1-2
CDR3nt: TGTGCCAGCAGTTTGGGATGGACAGACTATGGCTACACCTTC
CDR3aa: CASSLGWTDYGYTF

d_gene: -
v_gene: TRBV20-1
abundance: few
j_gene: TRBJ1-3
CDR3nt: TGCAGTGCTACCCCCACCTCTCTTGAGTCTGGAAACACCATATATTTT
CDR3aa: CSATPTSLESGNTIYF

d_gene: -
v_gene: TRBV6-1
abundance: many
j_gene: TRBJ1-5
CDR3nt: TGTGCCAGCGCGTGGGGGGGTAATCAGCCCCAGCATTTT
CDR3aa: CASAWGGNQPQHF

d_gene: -
v_gene: TRBV9
abundance: -
j_gene: TRBJ2-1
CDR3nt: TGTGCCAGCAGCGTAGTCGGGCTGGGCGGGGATGAGCAGTTCTTC
CDR3aa: CASSVVGLGGDEQFF

d_gene: TRBD2
v_gene: TRBV11-1
abundance: -
j_gene: TRBJ2-1
CDR3nt: TGTGCCAGCAAAGGGGCGGGAGGCTTGATGAACAATGAGCAGTTCTTC
CDR3aa: CASKGAGGLMNNEQFF

d_gene: -
v_gene: TRBV12-3/TRBV12-4
abundance: many
j_gene: TRBJ1-5
CDR3nt: TGTGCCAGCAGCCCCGATCATCAGCCCCAGCATTTT
CDR3aa: CASSPDHQPQHF

d_gene: -
v_gene: TRBV28
abundance: many
j_gene: TRBJ1-2
CDR3nt: TGTGCCAGCAGTTTAGAGGGTTTAAACTATGGCTACACCTTC
CDR3aa: CASSLEGLNYGYTF

d_gene: -
v_gene: TRBV29-1
abundance: many
j_gene: TRBJ2-1
CDR3nt: TGCAGCGCACACTACAATGAGCAGTTCTTC
CDR3aa: CSAHYNEQFF

d_gene: TRBD2
v_gene: TRBV11-2
abundance: many
j_gene: TRBJ2-5
CDR3nt: TGTGCCAGCAGCTTCGGTCAAACACGGGAGGCCCTAAAGACCCAGTACTTC
CDR3aa: CASSFGQTREALKTQYF

d_gene: TRBD2
v_gene: TRBV12-3/TRBV12-4
abundance: few
j_gene: TRBJ2-7
CDR3nt: TGTGCCAGCAGTTTCTGGAAGCGGGAGAGCGGCGAGCAGTACTTC
CDR3aa: CASSFWKRESGEQYF

d_gene: -
v_gene: TRBV12-5
abundance: many
j_gene: TRBJ2-1
CDR3nt: TGTGCTAGTGCCCTCGGGACACTCGGGGGAAATGAGCAGTTCTTC
CDR3aa: CASALGTLGGNEQFF

d_gene: TRBD2
v_gene: TRBV6-1
abundance: medium-sized
j_gene: TRBJ2-7
CDR3nt: TGTGCCAGCAGCCATCGTAGCGGGAACTCCTACGAGCAGTACTTC
CDR3aa: CASSHRSGNSYEQYF

d_gene: -
v_gene: TRBV4-2
abundance: -
j_gene: TRBJ2-6
CDR3nt: TGTGCCAGCAGCCAAGTACAGGCCAGCTCTGGGGCCAACGTCCTGACTTTC
CDR3aa: CASSQVQASSGANVLTF

d_gene: TRBD2
v_gene: TRBV27
abundance: many
j_gene: TRBJ2-1
CDR3nt: TGTGCCAGCAGTTTTGGGACTAGCGGGTTAGGTGAGCAGTTCTTC
CDR3aa: CASSFGTSGLGEQFF

d_gene: TRBD2
v_gene: TRBV20-1
abundance: many
j_gene: TRBJ2-1
CDR3nt: TGCAGTGCTAGAGATATGGGACTAGCGGGGAGCTCCTACAATGAGCAGTTCTTC
CDR3aa: CSARDMGLAGSSYNEQFF

d_gene: TRBD2
v_gene: TRBV28
abundance: many
j_gene: TRBJ2-3
CDR3nt: TGTGCCAGCCCACCCCTCCGGGAGGGGGGCACAGATACGCAGTATTTT
CDR3aa: CASPPLREGGTDTQYF

d_gene: TRBD1
v_gene: TRBV6-2/TRBV6-3
abundance: -
j_gene: TRBJ2-7
CDR3nt: TGTGCCAGCAGACCCGGGACAGCTTACGAGCAGTACTTC
CDR3aa: CASRPGTAYEQYF

d_gene: TRBD1
v_gene: TRBV28
abundance: many
j_gene: TRBJ1-3
CDR3nt: TGTGCCAGCAGAATCCCGGGACAGAGAAACACCATATATTTT
CDR3aa: CASRIPGQRNTIYF

d_gene: -
v_gene: TRBV6-5
abundance: few
j_gene: TRBJ1-2
CDR3nt: TGTGCCAGCAGTTCGACCGGAACATATGGCTACACCTTC
CDR3aa: CASSSTGTYGYTF

d_gene: -
v_gene: TRBV18
abundance: many
j_gene: TRBJ2-7
CDR3nt: TGTGCCAGCTCAACAGCGTCTAGCGCGGGCGAGCAGTACTTC
CDR3aa: CASSTASSAGEQYF

d_gene: TRBD1
v_gene: TRBV30
abundance: many
j_gene: TRBJ1-4
CDR3nt: TGTGCCTGGAGTAGCCGGACAGGGCTGAATGAAAAACTGTTTTTT
CDR3aa: CAWSSRTGLNEKLFF

d_gene: -
v_gene: TRBV5-1
abundance: many
j_gene: TRBJ2-1
CDR3nt: TGCACCAGCAATAGCGGGACAGGGTTTTCCGATGAGCAGTTCTTC
CDR3aa: CTSNSGTGFSDEQFF

d_gene: -
v_gene: TRBV19
abundance: many
j_gene: TRBJ1-2
CDR3nt: TGTGCCAGTGACCTGGGTCAGAGGGATGGCTACACCTTC
CDR3aa: CASDLGQRDGYTF

d_gene: -
v_gene: TRBV27
abundance: many
j_gene: TRBJ1-5
CDR3nt: TGTGCCAGCAGCCCTGGCAGGGGTACCCATCAGCCCCAGCATTTT
CDR3aa: CASSPGRGTHQPQHF

d_gene: TRBD2
v_gene: TRBV24-1
abundance: many
j_gene: TRBJ2-3
CDR3nt: TGTGCCACCAGGGGCGGGAGTATCGATACGCAGTATTTT
CDR3aa: CATRGGSIDTQYF

d_gene: -
v_gene: TRBV5-1
abundance: many
j_gene: TRBJ1-1
CDR3nt: TGCGCCAGCAGGGGGGTCGAGGACACTGAAGCTTTCTTT
CDR3aa: CASRGVEDTEAFF

d_gene: TRBD1
v_gene: TRBV30
abundance: once
j_gene: TRBJ1-4
CDR3nt: TGTGCCTGGAGTGAGACAGGGGGAGGTGAAAAACTGTTTTTT
CDR3aa: CAWSETGGGEKLFF

d_gene: -
v_gene: TRBV19
abundance: -
j_gene: TRBJ1-4
CDR3nt: TGTGCCAGTAGTTCAGACTCGGGACGGAGAAATGAAAAACTGTTTTTT
CDR3aa: CASSSDSGRRNEKLFF

d_gene: -
v_gene: TRBV19
abundance: few
j_gene: TRBJ1-5
CDR3nt: TGTGCCAGCCAGGGGAACAATCAGCCCCAGCATTTT
CDR3aa: CASQGNNQPQHF

d_gene: TRBD1
v_gene: TRBV5-4
abundance: many
j_gene: TRBJ2-6
CDR3nt: TGTGCCAGCAGCTTGGAGGTTCAGGGGGCTGTCCTATCAGGGGCCAACGTCCTGACTTTC
CDR3aa: CASSLEVQGAVLSGANVLTF

d_gene: -
v_gene: TRBV15
abundance: medium-sized
j_gene: TRBJ2-7
CDR3nt: TGTGCCACCAGCAGAGATCGCGTTTCCGAGCAGTACTTC
CDR3aa: CATSRDRVSEQYF

d_gene: TRBD1
v_gene: TRBV20-1
abundance: many
j_gene: TRBJ2-6
CDR3nt: TGCAGTGCTAGTCCAGGGGGCTCCAGCTCTGGGGCCAACGTCCTGACTTTC
CDR3aa: CSASPGGSSSGANVLTF

d_gene: -
v_gene: TRBV2
abundance: few
j_gene: TRBJ2-7
CDR3nt: TGTGCCAGCAGTGCTCCCTTCTACGAGCAGTACTTC
CDR3aa: CASSAPFYEQYF

d_gene: -
v_gene: TRBV27
abundance: medium-sized
j_gene: TRBJ1-5
CDR3nt: TGTGCCAGCAGCCCGGGACCCATCCTCCCTGGCAATCAGCCCCAGCATTTT
CDR3aa: CASSPGPILPGNQPQHF

d_gene: -
v_gene: TRBV20-1
abundance: many
j_gene: TRBJ2-1
CDR3nt: TGCAGTGCTAGAGATAGACGGCCCGGGCCTTTTTACAATGAGCAGTTCTTC
CDR3aa: CSARDRRPGPFYNEQFF

d_gene: -
v_gene: TRBV4-2
abundance: -
j_gene: TRBJ2-1
CDR3nt: TGTGCCTGGTGCCAAGCTACAGGGAGCTCCTACAATGAGCAGTTCTTC
CDR3aa: CAWCQATGSSYNEQFF

d_gene: -
v_gene: TRBV24-1
abundance: many
j_gene: TRBJ2-2
CDR3nt: TGTGCCACCAGTGATTTGCGGGAGACCGGGGAGCTGTTTTTT
CDR3aa: CATSDLRETGELFF